The entry below gives a single T cell receptor (beta chain) sequence along with its context. The antigen remains unidentified. The data are from a study of cytomegalovirus exposure and HLA in healthy donors. Study conclusions and caveats: A later analysis found common viral pathogens apparently linked to several of the most significant clusters. The listing of roughly 160 TCR beta chains classed them as cytomegalovirus-associated.

Primers included in the PCR were 60 Vbeta and 13 Jbeta primers. TCRdb's table, derived via immunoSEQ multiplex PCR, lists solely in-frame clones and lacks some. The sample includes nearly 100,000 clones, roughly 76% seen only once; the top ten take around a fifth. Trimming removed 0 bases at V and 2 bases at J, with 9 bases between. The CDR3 loop spans 14 amino acids. CDR1 and CDR2 (germline): SGHKS, YYEKEE (reference sequence). This clonotype originated in a woman in her fifties or sixties in good health and CMV-seropositive. The J gene is TRBJ2-7, the V gene TRBV5-5, with unresolved D. Sequencing was carried out using PBMCs. The CDR3 DNA is TGTGCCAGCAGCTTGGCGGTGCCCGCCTACGAGCAGTACTTC. It translates to CASSLAVPAYEQYF.